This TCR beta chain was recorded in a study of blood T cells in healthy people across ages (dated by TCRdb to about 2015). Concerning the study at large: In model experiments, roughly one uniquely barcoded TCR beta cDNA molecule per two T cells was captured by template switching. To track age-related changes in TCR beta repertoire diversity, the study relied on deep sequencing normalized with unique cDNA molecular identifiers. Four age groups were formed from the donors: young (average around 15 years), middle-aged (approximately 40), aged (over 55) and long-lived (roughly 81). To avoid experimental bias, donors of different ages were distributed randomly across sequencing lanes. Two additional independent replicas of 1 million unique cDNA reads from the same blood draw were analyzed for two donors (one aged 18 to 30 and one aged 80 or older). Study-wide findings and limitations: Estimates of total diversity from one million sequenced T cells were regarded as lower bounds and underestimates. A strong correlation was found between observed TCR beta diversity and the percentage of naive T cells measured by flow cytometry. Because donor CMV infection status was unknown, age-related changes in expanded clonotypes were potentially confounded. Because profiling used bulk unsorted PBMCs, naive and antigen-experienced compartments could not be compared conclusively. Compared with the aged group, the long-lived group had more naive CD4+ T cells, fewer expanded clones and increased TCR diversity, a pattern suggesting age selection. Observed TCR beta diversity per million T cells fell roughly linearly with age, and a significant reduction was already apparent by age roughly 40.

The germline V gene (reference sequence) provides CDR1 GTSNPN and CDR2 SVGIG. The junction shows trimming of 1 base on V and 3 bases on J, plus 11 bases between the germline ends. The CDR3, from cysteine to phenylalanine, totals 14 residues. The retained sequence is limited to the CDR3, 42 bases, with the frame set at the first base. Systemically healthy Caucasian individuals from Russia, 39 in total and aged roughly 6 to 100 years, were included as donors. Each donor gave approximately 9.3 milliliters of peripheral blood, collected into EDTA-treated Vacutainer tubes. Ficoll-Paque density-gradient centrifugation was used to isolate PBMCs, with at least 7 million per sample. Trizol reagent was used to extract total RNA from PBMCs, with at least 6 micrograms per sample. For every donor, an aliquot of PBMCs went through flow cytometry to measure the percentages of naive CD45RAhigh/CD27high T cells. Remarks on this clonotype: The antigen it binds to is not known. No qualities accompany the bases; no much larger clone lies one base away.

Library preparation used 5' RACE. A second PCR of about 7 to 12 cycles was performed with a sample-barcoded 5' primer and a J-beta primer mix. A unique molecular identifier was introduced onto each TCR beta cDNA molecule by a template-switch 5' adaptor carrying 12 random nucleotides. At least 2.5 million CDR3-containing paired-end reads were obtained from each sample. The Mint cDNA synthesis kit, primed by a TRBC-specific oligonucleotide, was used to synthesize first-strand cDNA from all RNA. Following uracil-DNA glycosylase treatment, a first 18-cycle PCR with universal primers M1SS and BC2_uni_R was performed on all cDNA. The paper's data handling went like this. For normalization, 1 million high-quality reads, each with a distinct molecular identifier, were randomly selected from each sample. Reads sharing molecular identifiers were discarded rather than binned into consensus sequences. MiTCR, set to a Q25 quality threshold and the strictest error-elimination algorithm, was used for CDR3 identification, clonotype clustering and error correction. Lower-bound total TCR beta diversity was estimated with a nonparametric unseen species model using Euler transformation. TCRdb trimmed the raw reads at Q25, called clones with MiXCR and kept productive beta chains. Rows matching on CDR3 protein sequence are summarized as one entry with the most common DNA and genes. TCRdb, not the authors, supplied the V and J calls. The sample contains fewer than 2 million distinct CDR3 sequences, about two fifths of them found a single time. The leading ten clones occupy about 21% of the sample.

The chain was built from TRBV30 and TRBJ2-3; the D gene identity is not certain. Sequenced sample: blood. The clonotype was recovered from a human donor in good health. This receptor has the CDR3 CAWSGGLVTDTQYF. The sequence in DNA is TGTGCCTGGAGTGGTGGGCTAGTGACAGATACGCAGTATTTT.